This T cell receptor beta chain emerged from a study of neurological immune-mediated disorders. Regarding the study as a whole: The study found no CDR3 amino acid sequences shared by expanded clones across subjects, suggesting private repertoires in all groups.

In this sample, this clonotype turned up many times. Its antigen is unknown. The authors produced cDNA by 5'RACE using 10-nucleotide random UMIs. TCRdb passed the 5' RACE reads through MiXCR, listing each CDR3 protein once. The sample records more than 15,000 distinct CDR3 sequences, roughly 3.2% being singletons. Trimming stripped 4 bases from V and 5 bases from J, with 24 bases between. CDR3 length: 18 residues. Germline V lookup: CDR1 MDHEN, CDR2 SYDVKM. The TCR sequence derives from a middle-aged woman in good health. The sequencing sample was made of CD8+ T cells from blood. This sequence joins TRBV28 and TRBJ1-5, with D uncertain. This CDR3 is CASSSTLRVAGSDQPQHF. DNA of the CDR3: TGTGCCAGCAGTTCGACCCTACGCGTCGCGGGCAGCGATCAGCCCCAGCATTTT.